Each of the 7 T cell receptor beta chains below was sequenced from the same sample in a study of OX40 agonist ivuxolimab in advanced cancers. Using immunoSEQ multiplex PCR, the repertoire was profiled, and TCRdb retains in-frame clones only, with some absent. The sample consists of fewer than 90,000 clones, around 90% of them appearing once. The sample here was CD4+ or CD8+ T cells sorted from blood, taken in a trial of the OX40 agonist ivuxolimab. Source of these receptors: an adult with an advanced solid tumor such as melanoma, head and neck, liver or kidney cancer.

In this sample, this clone turned up a few times. V gene TRBV30 combines with J gene TRBJ2-3, with D possibly TRBD1 on 6 matching bases. This CDR3 is built from 12 residues. Trimming stripped 8 bases from V and 1 base from J, with 10 bases between. Germline assignment: CDR1 GTSNPN and CDR2 SVGIG (reference sequence). CDR3 bases: TGTGCCATAAGGACAGGCACAGATACGCAGTATTTT. This gives the protein CAIRTGTDTQYF.

The chain combines TRBV27 with TRBJ2-7; TRBD1 might be the D (6 bases). The CDR3 is 14 residues long. The V gene's germline CDR1 is MNHEY and CDR2 SMNVEV (reference sequence). Trimming shortened V by 2 bases and J by 4 bases, and 12 bases separated the two germline ends. As DNA, the CDR3 is TGTGCCAGCAGTTTACAACAGGGAATATACGAGCAGTACTTC. It yields the protein CASSLQQGIYEQYF.

V and J are TRBV7-2 and TRBJ2-5, with D perhaps TRBD2 (5 bases). The CDR3 consists of 15 residues. Germline CDR1 and CDR2: SGHTA and FQGNSA. The V and J ends lost 0 bases and 5 bases respectively, with 13 bases between them. The DNA for the CDR3 is TGTGCCAGCAGCTTAGCCCCAAACCCGGGGGAGACCCAGTACTTC. Translating gives CASSLAPNPGETQYF. Drawing the rest from reference TRBV7-2 and TRBJ2-5, the complete variable domain is GAGVSQSPSNKVTEKGKDVELRCDPISGHTALYWYRQSLGQGLEFLIYFQGNSAPDKSGLPSDRFSAERTGGSVSTLTIQRTQQEDSAVYLCASSLAPNPGETQYFGPGTRLLVL.

This clone was recorded only once. V usage is TRBV5-1 and J usage is TRBJ2-1; D gene ambiguous. In germline, CDR1 is SGHRS, CDR2 YFSETQ. The CDR3 has 15 residues. Trimming cost V 1 base and J 6 bases, with 14 bases left between them. The CDR3: CASSLLAPSRNEQFF. CDR3 DNA sequence: TGCGCCAGCAGCTTGTTGGCTCCTTCTCGCAATGAGCAGTTCTTC.

A single count supports this clone. The chain carries TRBV6-1 and TRBJ1-5; tentatively, D is TRBD1 (6 bases). The CDR3 sequence is 16 residues long. Germline V CDR1 and CDR2: MNHNS, SASEGT. Trimming removed 3 bases at V and 0 bases at J, with 12 bases between. The CDR3 spells CASSDPTGVSNQPQHF. The DNA of the CDR3 is TGTGCCAGCAGTGACCCGACAGGAGTTAGCAATCAGCCCCAGCATTTT.

This clone was observed a single time. The chain is built from TRBV6-5 and TRBJ2-7; 8 bases are a match to TRBD2. J was trimmed by 0 bases and V by 0 bases; bases with no gene match: 4. Germline V lookup: CDR1 MNHEY, CDR2 SVGAGI. The CDR3 runs to 16 residues. The CDR3 DNA reads as TGTGCCAGCAGTTACTCAGATAGCGGGGTCTCCTACGAGCAGTACTTC. The encoded protein is CASSYSDSGVSYEQYF.

The chain links TRBV5-1 to TRBJ2-2, with TRBD2 matching 9 bases. V shed 3 bases, J shed 7 bases, and the junction held 10 bases outside the gene matches. CDR1 is SGHRS, CDR2 YFSETQ, per germline. CDR3 length: 16 amino acids. The CDR3 protein is CASSYSGSSLVGELFF. Here the CDR3 DNA reads TGCGCCAGCAGCTATAGCGGGAGCAGCTTGGTCGGGGAGCTGTTTTTT.